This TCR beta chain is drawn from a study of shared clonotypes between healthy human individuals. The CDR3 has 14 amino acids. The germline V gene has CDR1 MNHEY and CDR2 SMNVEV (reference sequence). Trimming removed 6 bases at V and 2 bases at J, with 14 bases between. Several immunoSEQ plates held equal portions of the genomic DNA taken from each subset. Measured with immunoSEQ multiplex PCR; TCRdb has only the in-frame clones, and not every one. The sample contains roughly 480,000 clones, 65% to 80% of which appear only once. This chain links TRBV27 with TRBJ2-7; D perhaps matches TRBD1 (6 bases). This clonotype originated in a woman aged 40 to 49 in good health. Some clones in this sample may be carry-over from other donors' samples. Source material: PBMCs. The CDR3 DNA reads TGTGCCAGCAGGACCCGGGACAATACCTACGAGCAGTACTTC. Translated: CASRTRDNTYEQYF.